This T cell receptor beta chain was sequenced in a study of vaccination and CD4 T cells after COVID-19 (dated by TCRdb to the early 2020s). As for the study more broadly: Every convalescent patient had a positive nasal swab PCR test for SARS-CoV-2, with mild disease in roughly 10 patients and severe disease in one. The convalescent cohort included six males and four females, with two Hispanic individuals, seven Caucasians, two Asians and one multiracial person. Two doses of either the Pfizer-BioNTech BNT162b2 vaccine (n=8) or the Moderna mRNA-1273 vaccine (n=2) were administered to participants. Post-COVID blood samples were collected from convalescent patients a median of roughly 100 days after diagnosis, with a range of about 30 to 180 days. Post-vaccine blood samples were obtained a median of approximately 74 days after the second vaccine dose, with a range of about 13 to 250 days. Culture stimuli were overlapping spike peptide pools from SARS-CoV-2 and from the common cold coronaviruses HCoV-NL63, HCoV-OC43 and HCoV-229E. Control cultures received a CEFX viral epitope pool as the positive control, an HIV-1 Nef peptide pool as the negative control, or no peptide. In roughly 10 COVID-19 convalescent patients and 4 infection-naive healthy vaccine recipients, the spike-specific CD4+ TCR repertoire before mRNA vaccination was compared with the repertoire after mRNA vaccination. Overall study results and their limits: The number of convalescent patients in the study was relatively small, and the study did not examine early timepoints following natural infection. An increase in the median number of SARS-CoV-2-reactive clonotypes from more than 20 after infection to some 40 after vaccination was observed, but the change was not found to be significant. In convalescent patients, a median approximately 83% of post-vaccine SARS-CoV-2-reactive clones were detected only after vaccination, and vaccine-specific priming was suggested by this finding. Of the vaccine-specific clones in convalescent patients, 304 of 307, or nearly all, reacted only to SARS-CoV-2 spike and did not cross-react with common cold coronaviruses.

The protocol used for the library was PCR. DNA from cultured CD4+ T cells was subjected to TCR sequencing with the Oncomine TCR Beta short-read assay at the Johns Hopkins FTIC core. The QIAamp micro DNA kit was used to extract genomic DNA from the cultured CD4+ T cells. Oncomine TCR Beta libraries from cultured CD4+ T cells were pooled using unique dual indexes and sequenced on an Illumina iSeq 100. Per the original workflow: Non-productive sequences were removed, and CDR3s that did not start with C, did not end with F or W, or were shorter than 7 amino acids were discarded. The MANAFEST web application identified antigen-specific clonotypes by comparing peptide-stimulated wells against reference wells and other culture wells. For a clone to be called positive, the clone needed an FDR below 0.05, an odds ratio above 5, and a productive frequency above 0.1% in at least two of three replicate wells. A clonotype counted as cross-reactive if it showed significant expansion both in the SARS-CoV-2 spike wells and in at least one common cold coronavirus spike condition. CDR3 homology was assessed with Levenshtein distances (stringdist) and unrooted phylogenetic trees (ape) in R version 3.6.1. The raw public data were reprocessed by TCRdb itself: fastp quality trimming at Q25, MiXCR clonotype calling, in-frame beta chains only. Each entry merges the rows of one CDR3 protein and shows their most common DNA and genes. These V and J calls are TCRdb output, not the study's own analysis. The sample table lists tens of thousands of distinct CDR3 sequences, roughly 49% of them with a count of one. About 5.9% of the sample rests with the top ten.

Explained via the paper, the treatment or condition label denotes: approximately nine-day PBMC culture with coronavirus spike peptide pools or control peptides (ViraFEST assay). To expand antigen-specific T cells with peptide pools and then pick out the expanded clonotypes through TCR sequencing, the study relied on the ViraFEST assay. Positive SARS-CoV-2 PCR tests in the convalescent patients dated from March to December 2020, before Alpha, Beta and Delta variants emerged in the United States. Each well held about 2 million PBMCs cultured in IMDM containing about 5% human AB serum and roughly 10 IU/ml IL-2, with 9 to 10 ug/ml peptide pools added. On days 3 and 7, half of the culture medium was replaced with fresh IL-2-containing medium. CD4+ T cells were isolated after less than twelve days of culture through negative selection using the EasySep CD4+ T cell isolation kit. PBMCs were separated from whole blood using Ficoll-Paque Plus gradient centrifugation and then either used fresh or cryopreserved at -140C. Culture conditions were generally each tested in triplicate wells.

Sequences DFQATT (CDR1) and SNEGSKA (CDR2) are obtained from the germline V gene (reference sequence). Reading from cysteine to phenylalanine, the CDR3 counts 14 amino acids. Only the CDR3 region is kept as DNA, spanning 42 bases read in frame from base 1. The V and J ends are trimmed by 1 base and 1 base, leaving 10 bases between them. In its sample, this clonotype was seen a few times. There is no known antigen for this receptor. No qualities accompany the bases; no much larger clone lies one base away. This chain is built from TRBV20-1 and TRBJ1-1, with TRBD1 perhaps the D gene, on 5 matching bases. The specimen sequenced was CD4+ T cells from blood, cultured in vitro. The clonotype comes from a human donor who had recovered from COVID-19. CDR3 reads: CSARGGVRNTEAFF. The sequenced DNA: TGCAGTGCTAGAGGGGGCGTGAGGAACACTGAAGCTTTCTTT.